The 22 T cell receptor beta chains in this list originate from one sample, sequenced in a study of T cell responses to AZD1222 COVID-19 vaccine. Clones were sequenced by immunoSEQ multiplex PCR, and TCRdb holds only the in-frame ones, with some missing. The sample has approximately 150,000 clones; around 93% are singletons. Sequencing was performed on peripheral blood, taken 28 days after the second AZD1222 dose. These receptor sequences come from an adult who received the AZD1222 COVID-19 vaccine.

Details on this clone: Other DNA sequences in the same sample also yield this CDR3. The chain has TRBV7-2 and TRBJ2-3, with D possibly called TRBD1 or TRBD2 (5 bases each). The CDR3 contains 13 residues. The V end lost 1 base, the J end lost 4 bases, and 6 bases lay between the germline ends. Per germline, CDR1 SGHTA and CDR2 FQGNSA. The chain's CDR3 is CASSLVGADTQYF. CDR3 coding DNA: TGTGCCAGCAGCTTAGTGGGGGCAGATACGCAGTATTTT.

This clone was counted a few times. The rearrangement uses TRBV4-1 and TRBJ1-4; TRBD1 aligns across 8 bases. CDR1 is MGHRA, CDR2 YSYEKL, per germline. After removal of 0 bases from V and 9 bases from J, the junction contained 9 bases not matched to a gene. The CDR3 has 16 residues. CDR3 sequence (DNA): TGCGCCAGCAGCCAAGAGAGGCAGACAGGGGATCAAAAACTGTTTTTT. Translated, it gives CASSQERQTGDQKLFF.

The rearrangement uses TRBV6-6 and TRBJ2-7; D may be TRBD2 (6 bases). The germline CDR1 and CDR2 sequences are MNHNY and SVGAGI (reference sequence). V lost 4 bases, J lost 9 bases, and 16 bases lay in between. CDR3 length: 13 residues. CDR3 amino acids: CASSSTGAGLQYF. The CDR3 nucleotides are TGTGCCAGCAGTTCTACTGGCGCGGGGCTGCAGTACTTC.

The chain couples TRBV11-3 to TRBJ2-1, with D unclear. Trimming pared 3 bases from V and 9 bases from J, leaving 12 bases between. CDR3 length equals 13 residues. Looked up from germline, CDR1 is SGHNT and CDR2 is YENEEA. The CDR3 loop is CASSFGPNSEQFF. The CDR3, as DNA: TGTGCCAGCAGCTTCGGACCCAACTCTGAGCAGTTCTTC.

In nucleotides, the CDR3 is TGTGCCAGTAGTAACCGGGACACTGTTCAGCCCCAGCATTTT. Its translation is CASSNRDTVQPQHF. V is TRBV19 and J is TRBJ1-5, with a tentative D call TRBD1 (6 bases). V lost 4 bases and J 6 bases, leaving 13 bases between the germline ends. The CDR3 is made up of 14 amino acids. Germline assignment: CDR1 LNHDA and CDR2 SQIVND (reference sequence).

This clone was seen only once. This rearrangement joins TRBV6-5 to TRBJ2-1; 8 nucleotides align to TRBD2. The trim removed 2 bases at V and 4 bases at J, leaving 1 base unmatched. CDR3 length equals 14 residues. Germline CDR1 MNHEY, CDR2 SVGAGI. The CDR3 reads CASSYGGGYNEQFF. DNA of the CDR3: TGTGCCAGCAGTTACGGCGGGGGGTACAATGAGCAGTTCTTC.

V gene TRBV11-3 combines with J gene TRBJ2-7, with 7 bases that match TRBD2. The germline CDR1 and CDR2 sequences are SGHNT and YENEEA. V gave up 1 base and J gave up 5 bases; unmatched junction bases: 5. The CDR3 is made up of 14 amino acids. The CDR3 nucleotides are TGTGCCAGCAGCTTAGTGGCAGGGAGGGACGAGCAGTACTTC. Its protein is CASSLVAGRDEQYF.

As DNA, the CDR3 is TGTGCCAGTAGTATCGTGTCAGGGAGCTCCTATAATTCACCCCTCCACTTT. Its translation is CASSIVSGSSYNSPLHF. The chain joins TRBV19 to TRBJ1-6, with D possibly TRBD1 on 5 matching bases. The germline V gene encodes CDR1 LNHDA and CDR2 SQIVND (reference sequence). Trimming stripped 3 bases from V and 0 bases from J, with 12 bases between. The CDR3 spans 17 residues.

In this sample, this clone turned up once. The chain employs TRBV6-5 and TRBJ1-2, with TRBD1 identical over 8 bases. Trimming removed 5 bases from V and 4 bases from J; junction bases left unmatched: 3. This CDR3 region has 13 residues. The germline gives CDR1 MNHEY, CDR2 SVGAGI. CDR3 amino acids: CASSRTGTYGYTF. The CDR3, as DNA: TGTGCCAGCAGTCGGACAGGGACCTATGGCTACACCTTC.

The chain combines TRBV24-1 with TRBJ2-2; D unclear. V was pared by 9 bases and J by 2 bases, with 3 bases between. Germline assignment: CDR1 KGHDR and CDR2 SFDVKD. The CDR3 sequence is 11 residues long. Written as DNA, the CDR3 is TGTGCCACCTACAACACCGGGGAGCTGTTTTTT. Its translation is CATYNTGELFF.

V is TRBV3-1 (or the pseudogene TRBV3-2) and J is TRBJ1-2; D unresolved. Per the germline V gene, CDR1 is LGHDT and CDR2 is YNNKEL (reference sequence). There are 15 residues in the CDR3. Trimming took 0 bases from V and 4 from J, leaving 12 bases between them. CDR3 bases: TGTGCCAGCAGCCAAGAAGATTGGGCTGCCTATGGCTACACCTTC. It is translated as CASSQEDWAAYGYTF.

This chain connects TRBV19 to TRBJ1-3; 9 positions match TRBD1. From germline, CDR1 is LNHDA and CDR2 SQIVND (reference sequence). CDR3 length: 13 amino acids. V shed 8 bases and J 4 bases; nucleotides not matched to a gene: 3. The CDR3 DNA reads TGTGCCAGTGATACAGGGGGCGGAAACACCATATATTTT. Translating it yields CASDTGGGNTIYF.

This chain joins TRBV27 and TRBJ1-1; TRBD1 is a possible D gene (6 bases). The germline CDR1 and CDR2 sequences are MNHEY and SMNVEV (reference sequence). Trimming removed 3 bases at V and 1 base at J, with 12 bases between. The CDR3 extends over 15 amino acids. In DNA form, the CDR3 reads TGTGCCAGCAGTTTGGGGGCGAGGGGGAACACTGAAGCTTTCTTT. Its translation: CASSLGARGNTEAFF.

J is TRBJ1-2 and V is TRBV12-3 or TRBV12-4, with 9 nucleotides matching TRBD1. This CDR3 is built from 13 residues. Trimming took 3 bases from V and 7 from J; bases not matched to a gene: 3. As DNA, the CDR3 is TGTGCCAGCAGTTTGACAGGGGGATCTGGCTACACCTTC. Its protein product is CASSLTGGSGYTF.

The chain links TRBV19 to TRBJ2-5, with D possibly TRBD2 on 6 matching bases. The CDR3 covers 14 residues. V was clipped by 5 bases and J by 2 bases, with 12 bases between them. Germline V gene lookup returns CDR1 LNHDA and CDR2 SQIVND (reference sequence). This CDR3 reads CASSVRDLQETQYF. In nucleotides, the CDR3 is TGTGCCAGTAGTGTACGGGACTTACAAGAGACCCAGTACTTC.

Only one count was recorded for this clone. This chain uses TRBV11-1 with TRBJ2-7; D remains unclear. Deletions cut 1 base from V and 2 bases from J, with 9 bases between. CDR1 and CDR2 from the germline V gene are SGHAT and FQDESV (reference sequence). The CDR3 consists of 14 residues. CDR3: CASSLDKVPYEQYF. DNA of the CDR3: TGTGCCAGCAGCTTAGATAAGGTTCCCTACGAGCAGTACTTC.

The genes are TRBV3-1 (or the pseudogene TRBV3-2) and TRBJ1-2; D not resolved. Germline CDR1 reads LGHDT; CDR2 reads YNNKEL (reference sequence). The CDR3 is made up of 14 amino acids. Trimming took 3 bases from V and 3 from J, leaving 11 bases between them. The CDR3 here is CASSQGGRDYGYTF. In nucleotides, the CDR3 is TGTGCCAGCAGCCAGGGTGGTCGGGACTATGGCTACACCTTC.

The chain employs TRBV7-6 and TRBJ2-3; 7 nucleotides match TRBD2. V lost 8 bases to trimming and J lost 2 bases; unmatched junction nucleotides: 4. The CDR3 runs 13 residues. Germline CDR1 reads SGHVS; CDR2 reads FNYEAQ. CDR3 in amino acids: CASARGNTDTQYF. CDR3 nucleotides: TGTGCCAGCGCGCGGGGGAACACAGATACGCAGTATTTT.

This chain links TRBV5-6 with TRBJ2-3; the match to TRBD1 covers 7 bases. With V trimmed by 3 bases and J by 6 bases, 16 bases remained unmatched. CDR3 length: 17 amino acids. CDR1 is SGHDT, CDR2 YYEEEE, per germline. This CDR3 is CASSSDRQGPKQDTQYF. CDR3 DNA sequence: TGTGCCAGCAGCTCAGACAGACAGGGACCAAAGCAGGATACGCAGTATTTT.

The chain links TRBV7-2 to TRBJ1-1; TRBD1 might be the D (5 bases). Germline lookup yields CDR1 SGHTA and CDR2 FQGNSA. The CDR3 contains 14 residues. Trimming left V 5 bases short and J 1 base short, with 11 bases between. The CDR3 loop is CASSQGLRNTEAFF. For the CDR3, the DNA is TGTGCCAGCAGCCAGGGCCTGAGGAACACTGAAGCTTTCTTT.

The V gene is TRBV30, the J gene TRBJ1-1; no reliable D call. Germline lookup yields CDR1 GTSNPN and CDR2 SVGIG (reference sequence). This CDR3 contains 13 residues. V was clipped by 2 bases and J by 4 bases, with 11 bases between them. DNA of the CDR3: TGTGCCTGGAGTCCCTTCCGGATCACTGAAGCTTTCTTT. Amino acids: CAWSPFRITEAFF.

For the CDR3, the DNA is TGTGCCAGCAGGGCCGGGGACAACACCGGGGAGCTGTTTTTT. Amino acids: CASRAGDNTGELFF. The rearrangement links TRBV2 to TRBJ2-2; D might be TRBD1 or TRBD2, each matching 5 bases. Germline V gene lookup returns CDR1 SNHLY and CDR2 FYNNEI. Trimming took 6 bases from V and 2 from J, leaving 10 bases between them. The CDR3 runs 14 residues.